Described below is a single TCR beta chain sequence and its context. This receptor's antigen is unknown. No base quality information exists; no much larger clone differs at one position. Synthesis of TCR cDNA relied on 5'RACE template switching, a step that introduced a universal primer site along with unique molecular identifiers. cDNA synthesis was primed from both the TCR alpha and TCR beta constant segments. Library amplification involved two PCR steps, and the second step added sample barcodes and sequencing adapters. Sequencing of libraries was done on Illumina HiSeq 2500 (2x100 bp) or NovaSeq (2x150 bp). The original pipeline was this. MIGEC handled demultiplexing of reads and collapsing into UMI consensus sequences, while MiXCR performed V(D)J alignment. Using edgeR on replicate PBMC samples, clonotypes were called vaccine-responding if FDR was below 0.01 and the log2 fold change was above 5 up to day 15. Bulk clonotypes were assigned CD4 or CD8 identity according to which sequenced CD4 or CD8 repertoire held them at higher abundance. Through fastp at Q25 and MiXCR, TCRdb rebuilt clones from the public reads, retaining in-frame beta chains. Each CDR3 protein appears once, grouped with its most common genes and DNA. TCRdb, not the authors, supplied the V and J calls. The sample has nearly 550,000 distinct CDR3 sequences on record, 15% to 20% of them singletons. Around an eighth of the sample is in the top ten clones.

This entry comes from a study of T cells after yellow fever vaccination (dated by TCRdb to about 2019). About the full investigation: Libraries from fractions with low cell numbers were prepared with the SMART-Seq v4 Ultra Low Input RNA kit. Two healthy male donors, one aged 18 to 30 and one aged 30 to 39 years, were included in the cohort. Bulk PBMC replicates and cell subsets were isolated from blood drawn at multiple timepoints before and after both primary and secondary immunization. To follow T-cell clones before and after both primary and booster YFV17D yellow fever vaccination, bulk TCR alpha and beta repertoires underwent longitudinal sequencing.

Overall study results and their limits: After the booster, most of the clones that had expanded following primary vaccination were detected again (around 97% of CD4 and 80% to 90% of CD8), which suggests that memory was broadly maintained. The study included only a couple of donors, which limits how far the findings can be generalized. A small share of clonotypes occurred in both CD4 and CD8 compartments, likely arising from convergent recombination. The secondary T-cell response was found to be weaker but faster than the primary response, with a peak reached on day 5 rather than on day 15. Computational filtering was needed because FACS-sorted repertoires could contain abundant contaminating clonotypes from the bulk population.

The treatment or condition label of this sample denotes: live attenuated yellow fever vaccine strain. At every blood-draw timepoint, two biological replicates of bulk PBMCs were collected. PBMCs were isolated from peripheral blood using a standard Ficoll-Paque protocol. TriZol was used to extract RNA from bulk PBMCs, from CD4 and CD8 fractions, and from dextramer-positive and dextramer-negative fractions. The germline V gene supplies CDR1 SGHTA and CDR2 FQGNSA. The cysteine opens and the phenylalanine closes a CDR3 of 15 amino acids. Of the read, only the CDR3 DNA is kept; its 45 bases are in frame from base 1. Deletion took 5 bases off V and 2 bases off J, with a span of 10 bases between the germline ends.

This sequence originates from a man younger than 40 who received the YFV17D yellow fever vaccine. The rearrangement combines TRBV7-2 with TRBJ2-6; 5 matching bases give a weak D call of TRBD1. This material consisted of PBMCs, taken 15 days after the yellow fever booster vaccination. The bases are TGTGCCAGCAGCCCCGACAGTGCTGGGGCCAACGTCCTGACTTTC. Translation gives CASSPDSAGANVLTF.